This T cell receptor beta chain was recovered during a study of blood T cell repertoires in COVID-19 (TCRdb year 2020). Describing the broader study: Samples covering the acute and convalescent phases of COVID-19 were provided by collaborators in the United States, Italy and Spain. The prospective study material was composed of cDNA or gDNA derived from T cells, B-cell-depleted T cells, or PBMCs. Deeply sampled blood TCRbeta repertoires from subjects exposed to, actively infected with, or recovered from COVID-19 were included in the dataset. The repertoires were released in a freely available public database intended as a resource for research on the immune response to SARS-CoV-2. The samples were drawn from the first 160 participants of the ongoing ImmuneRACE study and from some 1,300 subjects provided by 6 global collaborators. Nearly every sample came with metadata listing a de-identified subject ID, COVID-19 status, age in years and sex. Where HLA class I and class II types were available, the types were taken from metadata supplied by the sample provider, not from assay-based typing.

Trimming leaves V shorter by 5 bases and J shorter by 2 bases, with the junction holding 12 bases beyond the gene matches. CDR1 and CDR2 are drawn from the germline V gene: SGHVS, FNYEAQ. The CDR3, cysteine through phenylalanine, is 17 amino acids long. The CDR3 DNA has 51 bases and is translated from base 1. TCRbeta CDR3 regions were amplified from genomic DNA by means of the immunoSEQ Assay, a bias-controlled multiplex PCR. The paper's processing steps were these. The number of nucleated cells in each sample was estimated by amplification of reference gene primers within the assay. To quantify the absolute abundance of each unique TCRbeta CDR3 rearrangement, sequence reads were collapsed and filtered. For each sample, productive Simpson clonality was calculated as the square root of Simpson's diversity index across productive rearrangements. Drawn from immuneACCESS, this table holds only the in-frame rearrangements with V and J called that TCRdb kept. Clones are partly lost; checked studies trace under half to an unresolved V gene and leave the rest unexplained. Clonal size and the V and J genes are those of that table, whereas D and trimming came from the DNA. For this sample the table gives under 300,000 clones, of which approximately 83% were detected only once. Approximately 9.9% of the sample is in the top ten clones.

Points the paper makes about the study in general: Clinical and demographic metadata were provided uncurated, with the amount varying by source and participant.

Collaborating institutions collected whole blood in K2EDTA tubes following their own protocols. For TCRbeta analysis, collaborator samples were shipped as frozen whole blood, as isolated PBMCs, or as DNA extracted from either sample type. As concerns this clone: The antigen it binds to is not known. Qualities for individual bases were not recorded, and no much larger clone is one base off.

This receptor was obtained from a woman aged 65 to 85 with acute or convalescent COVID-19. The receptor chain draws on TRBV7-6 and TRBJ2-5; 9 bases in the middle match TRBD1. The sequencing input was peripheral blood. Here is the DNA: TGTGCCAGCAGCCGAGTCCCGGGACAGGGCCCACAAGAGACCCAGTACTTC. It translates as CASSRVPGQGPQETQYF.